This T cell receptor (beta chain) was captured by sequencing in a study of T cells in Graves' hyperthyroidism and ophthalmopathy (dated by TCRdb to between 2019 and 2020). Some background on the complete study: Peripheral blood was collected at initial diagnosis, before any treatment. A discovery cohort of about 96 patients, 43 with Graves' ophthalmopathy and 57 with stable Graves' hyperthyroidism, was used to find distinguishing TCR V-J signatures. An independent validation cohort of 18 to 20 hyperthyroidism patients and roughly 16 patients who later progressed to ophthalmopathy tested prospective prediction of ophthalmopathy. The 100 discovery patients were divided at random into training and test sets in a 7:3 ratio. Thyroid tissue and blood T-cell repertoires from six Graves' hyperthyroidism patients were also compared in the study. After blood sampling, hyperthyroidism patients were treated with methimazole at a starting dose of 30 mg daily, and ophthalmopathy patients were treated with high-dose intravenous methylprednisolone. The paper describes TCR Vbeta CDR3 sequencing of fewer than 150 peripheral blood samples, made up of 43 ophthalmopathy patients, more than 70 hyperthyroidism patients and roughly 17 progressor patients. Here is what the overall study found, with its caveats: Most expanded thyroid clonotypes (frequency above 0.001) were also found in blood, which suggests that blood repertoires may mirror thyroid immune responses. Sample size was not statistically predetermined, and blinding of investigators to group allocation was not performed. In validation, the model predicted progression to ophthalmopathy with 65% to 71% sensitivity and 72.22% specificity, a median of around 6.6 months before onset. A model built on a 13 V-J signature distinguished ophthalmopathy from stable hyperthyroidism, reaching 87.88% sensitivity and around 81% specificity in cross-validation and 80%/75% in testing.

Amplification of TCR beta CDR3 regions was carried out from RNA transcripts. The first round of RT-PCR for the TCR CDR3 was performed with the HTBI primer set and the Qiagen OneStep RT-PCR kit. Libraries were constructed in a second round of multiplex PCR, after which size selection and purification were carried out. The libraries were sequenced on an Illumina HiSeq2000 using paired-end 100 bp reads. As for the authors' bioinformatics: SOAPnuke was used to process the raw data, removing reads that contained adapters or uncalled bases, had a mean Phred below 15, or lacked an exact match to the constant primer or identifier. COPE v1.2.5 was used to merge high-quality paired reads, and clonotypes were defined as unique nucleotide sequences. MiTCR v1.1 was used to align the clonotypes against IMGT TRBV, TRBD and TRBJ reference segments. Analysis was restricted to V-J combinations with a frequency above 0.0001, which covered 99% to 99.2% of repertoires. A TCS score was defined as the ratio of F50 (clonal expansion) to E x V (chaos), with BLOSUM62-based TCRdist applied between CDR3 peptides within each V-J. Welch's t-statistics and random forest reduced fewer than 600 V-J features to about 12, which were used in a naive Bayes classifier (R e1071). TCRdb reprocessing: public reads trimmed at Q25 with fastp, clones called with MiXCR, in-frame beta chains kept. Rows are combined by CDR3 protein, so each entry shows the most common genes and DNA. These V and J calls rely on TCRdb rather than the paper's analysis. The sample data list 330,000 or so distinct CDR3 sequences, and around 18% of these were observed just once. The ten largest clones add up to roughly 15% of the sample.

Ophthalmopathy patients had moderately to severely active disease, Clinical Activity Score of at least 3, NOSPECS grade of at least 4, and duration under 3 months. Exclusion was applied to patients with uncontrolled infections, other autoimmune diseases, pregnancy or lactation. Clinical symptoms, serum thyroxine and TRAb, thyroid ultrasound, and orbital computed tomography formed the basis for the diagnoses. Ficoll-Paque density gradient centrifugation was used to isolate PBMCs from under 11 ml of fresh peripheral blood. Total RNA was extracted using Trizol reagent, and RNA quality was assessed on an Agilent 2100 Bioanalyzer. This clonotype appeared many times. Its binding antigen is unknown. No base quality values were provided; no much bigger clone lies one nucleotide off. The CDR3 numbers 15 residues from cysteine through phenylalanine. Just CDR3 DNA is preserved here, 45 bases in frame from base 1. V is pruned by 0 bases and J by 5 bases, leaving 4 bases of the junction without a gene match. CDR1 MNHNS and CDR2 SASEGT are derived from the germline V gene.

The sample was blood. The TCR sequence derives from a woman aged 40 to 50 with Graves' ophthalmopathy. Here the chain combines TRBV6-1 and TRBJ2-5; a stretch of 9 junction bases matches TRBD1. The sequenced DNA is TGTGCCAGCAGTGAAGCACAGGGGGCGGGGGAGACCCAGTACTTC. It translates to CASSEAQGAGETQYF.